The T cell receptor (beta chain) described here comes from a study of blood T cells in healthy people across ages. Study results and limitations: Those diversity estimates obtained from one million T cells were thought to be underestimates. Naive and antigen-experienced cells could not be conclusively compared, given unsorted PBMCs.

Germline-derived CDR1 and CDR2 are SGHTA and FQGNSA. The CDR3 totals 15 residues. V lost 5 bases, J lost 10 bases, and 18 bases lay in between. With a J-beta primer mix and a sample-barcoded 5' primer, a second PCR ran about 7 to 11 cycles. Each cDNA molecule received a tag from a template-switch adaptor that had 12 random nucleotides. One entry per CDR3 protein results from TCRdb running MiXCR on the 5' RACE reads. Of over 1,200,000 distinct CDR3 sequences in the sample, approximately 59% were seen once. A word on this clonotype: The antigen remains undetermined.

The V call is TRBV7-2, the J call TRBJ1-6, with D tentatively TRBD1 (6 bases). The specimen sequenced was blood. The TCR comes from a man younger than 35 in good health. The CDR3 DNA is TGTGCCAGCAGCCTCGGTCCGGGGGGGGCCTCACCCCTCCACTTT. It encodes CASSLGPGGASPLHF.